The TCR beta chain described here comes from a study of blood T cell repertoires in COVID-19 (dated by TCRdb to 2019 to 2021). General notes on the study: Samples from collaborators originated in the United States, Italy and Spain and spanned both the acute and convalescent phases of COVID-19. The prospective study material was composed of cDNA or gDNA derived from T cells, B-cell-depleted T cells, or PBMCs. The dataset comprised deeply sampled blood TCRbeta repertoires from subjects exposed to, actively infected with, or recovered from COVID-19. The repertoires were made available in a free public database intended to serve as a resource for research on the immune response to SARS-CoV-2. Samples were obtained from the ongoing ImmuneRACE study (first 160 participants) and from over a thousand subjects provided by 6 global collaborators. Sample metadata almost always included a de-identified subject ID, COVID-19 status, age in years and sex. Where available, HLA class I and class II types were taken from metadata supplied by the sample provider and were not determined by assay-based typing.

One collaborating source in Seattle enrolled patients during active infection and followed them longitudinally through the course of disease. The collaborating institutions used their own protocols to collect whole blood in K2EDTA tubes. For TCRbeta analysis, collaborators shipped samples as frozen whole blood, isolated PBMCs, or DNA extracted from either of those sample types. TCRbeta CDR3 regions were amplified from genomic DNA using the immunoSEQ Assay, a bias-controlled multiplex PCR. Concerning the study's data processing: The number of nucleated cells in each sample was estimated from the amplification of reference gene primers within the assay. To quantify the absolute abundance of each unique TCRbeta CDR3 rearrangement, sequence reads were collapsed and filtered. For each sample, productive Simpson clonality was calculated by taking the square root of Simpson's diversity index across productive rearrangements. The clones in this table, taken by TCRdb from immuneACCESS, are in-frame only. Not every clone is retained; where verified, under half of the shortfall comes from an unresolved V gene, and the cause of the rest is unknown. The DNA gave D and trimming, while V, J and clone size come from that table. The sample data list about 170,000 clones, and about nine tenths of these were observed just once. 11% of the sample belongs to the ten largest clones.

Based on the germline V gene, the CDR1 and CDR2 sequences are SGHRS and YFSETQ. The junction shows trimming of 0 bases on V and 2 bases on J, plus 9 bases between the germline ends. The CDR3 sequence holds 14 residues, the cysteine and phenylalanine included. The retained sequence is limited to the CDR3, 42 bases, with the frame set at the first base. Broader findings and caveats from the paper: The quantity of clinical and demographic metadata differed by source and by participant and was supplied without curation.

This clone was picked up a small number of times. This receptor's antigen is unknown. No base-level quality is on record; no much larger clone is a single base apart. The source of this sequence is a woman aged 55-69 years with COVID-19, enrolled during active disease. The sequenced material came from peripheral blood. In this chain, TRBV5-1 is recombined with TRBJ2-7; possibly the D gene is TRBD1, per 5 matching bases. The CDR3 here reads CASSLEGRAYEQYF. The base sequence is TGCGCCAGCAGCTTGGAGGGCAGGGCCTACGAGCAGTACTTC.